A selection of T cell receptor beta chains follows, all from one sample in a study of blood T cell repertoires in COVID-19. This table comes from immunoSEQ multiplex PCR, and its TCRdb copy is limited to in-frame clones, with some not included. In the table there are around 300,000 clones, 89% of which are singletons. Sequencing was carried out using peripheral blood. These TCRs come from a woman in her thirties or forties who had recovered from COVID-19. CDR3s include the opening cysteine and the closing phenylalanine or tryptophan. The order of the fields is CDR3 DNA, CDR3 protein, V gene, clone size, D gene, CDR3 length, J gene. The D gene is left open where the match is weak. The size entry is marked missing in some rows and otherwise reads once, few, many or a size class.

cdr3_nt: TGTGCCAGCAGCGAGACAGGGGGATCCTACAATGAGCAGTTCTTC; cdr3_aa: CASSETGGSYNEQFF; v_call: TRBV7-9; clone_size: -; d_call: TRBD1; cdr3_length: 15; j_call: TRBJ2-1
cdr3_nt: TGTGCCAGCAGCCAAGATGGACAGGCGAACACTGAAGCTTTCTTT; cdr3_aa: CASSQDGQANTEAFF; v_call: TRBV3-1/TRBV3-2; clone_size: once; d_call: TRBD1; cdr3_length: 15; j_call: TRBJ1-1
cdr3_nt: TGTGCCAGCAGCTCGGGACTAGCGGGAGGTACAGATACGCAGTATTTT; cdr3_aa: CASSSGLAGGTDTQYF; v_call: TRBV7-2; clone_size: -; d_call: TRBD2; cdr3_length: 16; j_call: TRBJ2-3
cdr3_nt: TGTGCCAGCAGCGAAGGACAAGCCTATGGCTACACCTTC; cdr3_aa: CASSEGQAYGYTF; v_call: TRBV9; clone_size: -; d_call: -; cdr3_length: 13; j_call: TRBJ1-2
cdr3_nt: TGTGCCAGCAGCCAAGACACAGCCGGTACGGGGACTGAAGCTTTCTTT; cdr3_aa: CASSQDTAGTGTEAFF; v_call: TRBV4-2; clone_size: -; d_call: -; cdr3_length: 16; j_call: TRBJ1-1
cdr3_nt: TGTGCCAGCAGCCCCAACCAGGGTAACACTGAAGCTTTCTTT; cdr3_aa: CASSPNQGNTEAFF; v_call: TRBV3-1/TRBV3-2; clone_size: -; d_call: -; cdr3_length: 14; j_call: TRBJ1-1
cdr3_nt: TGTGCCAGCAGTGAAGCCGGCGGGACAGGTATCTACGAGCAGTACTTC; cdr3_aa: CASSEAGGTGIYEQYF; v_call: TRBV6-1; clone_size: -; d_call: TRBD1; cdr3_length: 16; j_call: TRBJ2-7
cdr3_nt: TGTGCCAGCAGCTTAGTAGGAATGGGGGCTATGTCCTACGAGCAGTACTTC; cdr3_aa: CASSLVGMGAMSYEQYF; v_call: TRBV7-9; clone_size: -; d_call: -; cdr3_length: 17; j_call: TRBJ2-7
cdr3_nt: TGTGCCAGCAGCCCGACTAGCGGAGGGAACACCGGGGAGCTGTTTTTT; cdr3_aa: CASSPTSGGNTGELFF; v_call: TRBV7-9; clone_size: -; d_call: TRBD2; cdr3_length: 16; j_call: TRBJ2-2
cdr3_nt: TGTGCCAGCAGCTCGCATACGGAGACTAATGAAAAACTGTTTTTT; cdr3_aa: CASSSHTETNEKLFF; v_call: TRBV11-2; clone_size: -; d_call: -; cdr3_length: 15; j_call: TRBJ1-4
cdr3_nt: TGCGCCAGCAGCTTGGGCGGAAAAGAGGCAGATACGCAGTATTTT; cdr3_aa: CASSLGGKEADTQYF; v_call: TRBV5-1; clone_size: -; d_call: -; cdr3_length: 15; j_call: TRBJ2-3
cdr3_nt: TGTGCCAGCCTGTACCTAAGGGGGGGACGCACAGATACGCAGTATTTT; cdr3_aa: CASLYLRGGRTDTQYF; v_call: TRBV21-1; clone_size: -; d_call: -; cdr3_length: 16; j_call: TRBJ2-3
cdr3_nt: TGTGCCAGCAGCCCAGTAGACAGGGAGAGAAACTATGGCTACACCTTC; cdr3_aa: CASSPVDRERNYGYTF; v_call: TRBV21-1; clone_size: -; d_call: -; cdr3_length: 16; j_call: TRBJ1-2
cdr3_nt: TGTGCCAGCAGTTTAGTGGGAGCCATTTCCAATGAGCAGTTCTTC; cdr3_aa: CASSLVGAISNEQFF; v_call: TRBV28; clone_size: -; d_call: -; cdr3_length: 15; j_call: TRBJ2-1
cdr3_nt: TGTGCCAGCAGCCAGAGGCTGACGAACACCGGGGAGCTGTTTTTT; cdr3_aa: CASSQRLTNTGELFF; v_call: TRBV3-1/TRBV3-2; clone_size: -; d_call: -; cdr3_length: 15; j_call: TRBJ2-2
cdr3_nt: TGCGCCAGCAGCAACCTATCGGGATCCGGCGAGCAGTACTTC; cdr3_aa: CASSNLSGSGEQYF; v_call: TRBV5-1; clone_size: once; d_call: -; cdr3_length: 14; j_call: TRBJ2-7
cdr3_nt: TGTGCCAGCAGCTTAGGAGCGGGCGTCTACAATGAGCAGTTCTTC; cdr3_aa: CASSLGAGVYNEQFF; v_call: TRBV11-3; clone_size: -; d_call: -; cdr3_length: 15; j_call: TRBJ2-1
cdr3_nt: TGTGCCAGCAGTTACCCGTCCGGGGAGCTGTTTTTT; cdr3_aa: CASSYPSGELFF; v_call: TRBV6-2/TRBV6-3; clone_size: -; d_call: -; cdr3_length: 12; j_call: TRBJ2-2
cdr3_nt: TGTGCCAGCTCACCACGAGGGAACAGGGTCTCCTACGAGCAGTACTTC; cdr3_aa: CASSPRGNRVSYEQYF; v_call: TRBV18; clone_size: -; d_call: -; cdr3_length: 16; j_call: TRBJ2-7
cdr3_nt: TGTGCCAGCTCCGAGACAGGGGGCGACGAGCAGTACTTC; cdr3_aa: CASSETGGDEQYF; v_call: TRBV18; clone_size: -; d_call: TRBD1; cdr3_length: 13; j_call: TRBJ2-7
cdr3_nt: TGTGCCAGTAGTATACAGGGGCTTCCCCAGCATTTT; cdr3_aa: CASSIQGLPQHF; v_call: TRBV19; clone_size: once; d_call: -; cdr3_length: 12; j_call: TRBJ1-5
cdr3_nt: TGTGCCAGCAGTACCCCGACAGGGAGAGAGACCCAGTACTTC; cdr3_aa: CASSTPTGRETQYF; v_call: TRBV28; clone_size: -; d_call: TRBD1; cdr3_length: 14; j_call: TRBJ2-5
cdr3_nt: TGCGCCAGCAGCTTGGTAGGGACAGGGGAACAGGCAGCTTTCTTT; cdr3_aa: CASSLVGTGEQAAFF; v_call: TRBV5-1; clone_size: -; d_call: TRBD1; cdr3_length: 15; j_call: TRBJ1-1
cdr3_nt: TGTGCCAGCAGCTGGGGACAGGGCCACGAGCAGTACTTC; cdr3_aa: CASSWGQGHEQYF; v_call: TRBV5-6; clone_size: -; d_call: TRBD1; cdr3_length: 13; j_call: TRBJ2-7
cdr3_nt: TGTGCCAGCAGCATAATACAGGGGACCCAAGAGACCCAGTACTTC; cdr3_aa: CASSIIQGTQETQYF; v_call: TRBV7-9; clone_size: -; d_call: TRBD1; cdr3_length: 15; j_call: TRBJ2-5
cdr3_nt: TGCAGCGTAGGGACAGTGGCCACCGGGGAGCTGTTTTTT; cdr3_aa: CSVGTVATGELFF; v_call: TRBV29-1; clone_size: -; d_call: TRBD1; cdr3_length: 13; j_call: TRBJ2-2